Reported below is one TCR beta chain. This clone was picked up one time. Its antigen specificity is not known. Base quality data are lacking; no much larger clone is found one base away. These data belong to a study of blood T cell repertoires in COVID-19 (dated by TCRdb to the early 2020s). With respect to the entire study: Samples covering the acute and convalescent phases of COVID-19 were provided by collaborators in the United States, Italy and Spain. The material from the prospective study consisted of cDNA or gDNA derived from T cells, B-cell-depleted T cells, or PBMCs. The dataset comprised deeply sampled blood TCRbeta repertoires from subjects exposed to, actively infected with, or recovered from COVID-19. A freely available public database, intended as a resource for researchers studying the immune response to SARS-CoV-2, is where the repertoires were released. Samples were obtained from the ongoing ImmuneRACE study (first 160 participants) and from some 1,200 subjects provided by 6 global collaborators. A de-identified subject ID, COVID-19 status, age in years and sex were almost always included in the sample metadata. Where available, HLA class I and class II types were taken from metadata supplied by the sample provider and were not determined by assay-based typing.

From V the trimming removes 3 bases and from J it removes 8 bases, while the gene matches leave 0 bases of the junction unaccounted for. CDR3 length: 11 amino acids, cysteine to phenylalanine. The DNA shown is the 33-base CDR3, in frame from base 1. CDR1 and CDR2 are drawn from the germline V gene: SGDLS, YYNGEE. The immunoSEQ Assay, a bias-controlled multiplex PCR, was used to amplify TCRbeta CDR3 regions from genomic DNA. On the study's bioinformatics: Nucleated cell counts per sample were estimated from amplification of reference gene primers within the assay. To quantify the absolute abundance of each unique TCRbeta CDR3 rearrangement, sequence reads were collapsed and filtered. For each sample, productive Simpson clonality was calculated by taking the square root of Simpson's diversity index across productive rearrangements. The table comes from immuneACCESS by way of TCRdb, which keeps in-frame sequences with V and J called. Part of the clones is missing from these tables; in studies checked, under half for an unresolved V gene and the rest for unknown reasons. V, J and clone size reflect that table, while D and trimming were determined from the DNA. Recorded for this sample are just under 60,000 clones; 70% to 80% of them occurred a single time. The biggest ten clones account for 10% to 15% of the sample.

Overall study results and their limits: Clinical and demographic metadata were provided uncurated, with the amount varying by source and participant.

Collaborating institutions collected whole blood in K2EDTA tubes following their own protocols. Collaborator samples were shipped for TCRbeta analysis as frozen whole blood, isolated PBMCs, or DNA extracted from either sample type. Sample: peripheral blood. Here the chain combines TRBV9 and TRBJ1-2, with TRBD1 identical over 8 junction bases. The sequence was obtained from a man older than 75 with acute or convalescent COVID-19. The nucleotides are TGTGCCAGCAGCGCAGGGGGCGGCTACACCTTC. Translated, this is CASSAGGGYTF.